This passage covers 18 T cell receptor beta chains from one sample sequenced in a study of somatic mutations in cytotoxic T cells in rheumatoid arthritis. This table comes from immunoSEQ multiplex PCR, and its TCRdb copy is limited to in-frame clones, with some not included. The table records around 15,000 clones, nearly 80% of them present only once. Sequenced sample: CD8+ T cells sorted from blood. These receptors were taken from an adult with rheumatoid arthritis.

V usage is TRBV7-8 and J usage is TRBJ1-1; 10 bases align to TRBD1. The germline gives CDR1 SGHVS, CDR2 FQNEAQ. V gave up 5 bases and J gave up 1 base; unmatched junction bases: 10. The CDR3 extends over 17 amino acids. The CDR3 protein is CASSLRDRGQKNTEAFF. CDR3 nucleotides: TGTGCCAGCAGCCTCCGGGACAGGGGCCAGAAGAACACTGAAGCTTTCTTT.

The rearrangement uses TRBV6-1 and TRBJ2-7; D uncertain. CDR3 length: 15 residues. Trimming took 3 bases from V and 2 from J, leaving 14 bases between them. From germline, CDR1 is MNHNS and CDR2 SASEGT. Here the CDR3 reads CASSEATGGPYEQYF. CDR3 bases: TGTGCCAGCAGTGAGGCCACGGGCGGCCCCTACGAGCAGTACTTC.

V usage is TRBV21-1 and J usage is TRBJ2-5; the DNA was not compared with TRBD1, the D call given in the table. TRBV21-1 is reported as a pseudogene. The CDR3 has 14 residues. CDR3 bases: TGTGCCAGCAGCCGGACAGGGAGTAGAGAGACCCAGTACTTC. The encoded protein is CASSRTGSRETQYF.

The chain has TRBV6-4 and TRBJ1-2; tentatively, D is TRBD1 (5 bases). The CDR3 has 15 amino acids. The germline V and J ends were trimmed by 4 bases and 3 bases, with 15 bases remaining between them. Germline loops: CDR1 MRHNA, CDR2 SNTAGT. This CDR3 is CASSAPGRRDYGYTF. The CDR3 DNA reads as TGTGCCAGCAGTGCTCCGGGACGGCGGGACTATGGCTACACCTTC.

The chain recombines TRBV28 with TRBJ2-1; 7 bases agree with TRBD2. Germline V gene sequence: CDR1 MDHEN, CDR2 SYDVKM. This CDR3 contains 15 residues. V was pared by 3 bases and J by 1 base, with 3 bases of the junction left unmatched. The CDR3: CASSFKAGSYNEQFF. For the CDR3, the DNA is TGTGCCAGCAGTTTCAAAGCGGGATCCTACAATGAGCAGTTCTTC.

In this sample, this clone turned up once. The chain is built from TRBV27 and TRBJ2-2; D gene unclear. Germline V gene data show CDR1 as MNHEY and CDR2 as SMNVEV (reference sequence). Deletions cut 0 bases from V and 7 bases from J, with 0 bases between. The CDR3 is 11 residues long. The DNA of the CDR3 is TGTGCCAGCAGTTTATCCGGGGAGCTGTTTTTT. It yields the protein CASSLSGELFF.

V gene TRBV2 combines with J gene TRBJ2-2; D is possibly TRBD2 (6 bases). CDR3 size: 16 residues. Trimming took off 6 bases at V and 4 bases at J, with 18 bases between the two ends. Germline V gene lookup returns CDR1 SNHLY and CDR2 FYNNEI. The CDR3 region has the DNA TGTGCCAGCAGGGGGAGGCGGGGATCGTCCACCGGGGAGCTGTTTTTT. It codes for CASRGRRGSSTGELFF.

The chain uses TRBV13 and TRBJ2-3; TRBD2 aligns across 9 bases. The CDR3 is made up of 16 amino acids. From germline, CDR1 is PRHDT and CDR2 FYEKMQ (reference sequence). The ends lost 0 bases at V and 8 bases at J; junction bases unmatched: 9. CDR3 region: CASSLGGGLAGRTQYF. The CDR3 coding sequence is TGTGCCAGCAGCTTAGGAGGGGGACTAGCTGGGCGTACGCAGTATTTT.

The chain has TRBV27 and TRBJ2-7, with TRBD1 identical over 7 bases. This CDR3 is 13 amino acids long. V lost 3 bases and J lost 3; bases outside the gene matches: 2. Germline CDR1 MNHEY, CDR2 SMNVEV (reference sequence). In DNA form, the CDR3 reads TGTGCCAGCAGTTTGACAGGGTACTACGAGCAGTACTTC. Amino acids: CASSLTGYYEQYF.

This clone appeared a few times. The V and J genes are TRBV4-3 and TRBJ1-3; D perhaps matches TRBD1 (5 bases). Trimming cost V 1 base and J 5 bases, with 15 bases left between them. The CDR3 covers 16 residues. Germline V gives CDR1 LGHNA, CDR2 YSLEER. The CDR3 sequence is CASSQVPGSIRNTIYF. The CDR3 DNA is TGCGCCAGCAGCCAAGTTCCAGGGTCCATCCGAAACACCATATATTTT.

This rearrangement joins TRBV28 to TRBJ2-6; no clear D. The CDR3 length is 15 residues. Trimming stripped 3 bases from V and 2 bases from J, with 8 bases between. Germline CDR1 is MDHEN and CDR2 is SYDVKM. The CDR3 here is CASSFYRTGANVLTF. In DNA, the CDR3 is TGTGCCAGCAGTTTTTATAGGACTGGGGCCAACGTCCTGACTTTC.

The chain is built from TRBV7-6 and TRBJ2-7, with TRBD2 matching 7 bases. V lost 1 base and J lost 2; bases outside the gene matches: 5. The CDR3 has 15 residues. Per the germline V gene, CDR1 is SGHVS and CDR2 is FNYEAQ. This CDR3 is CASSLVRDYPYEQYF. The CDR3 bases are TGTGCCAGCAGCTTAGTTCGGGACTATCCCTACGAGCAGTACTTC.

V and J are TRBV6-5 and TRBJ1-1; the match to TRBD1 covers 11 bases. Germline loops: CDR1 MNHEY, CDR2 SVGAGI. The CDR3 runs to 14 residues. V shed 8 bases and J 3 bases; nucleotides not matched to a gene: 5. The CDR3 nucleotides read TGTGCCAGCTCCCGGGACAGGGGGTACACTGAAGCTTTCTTT. Amino acid sequence: CASSRDRGYTEAFF.

The rearrangement links TRBV19 to TRBJ2-1, with a possible D match to TRBD1 (6 bases). The V end was cut by 0 bases, the J end by 3 bases, with 12 bases between. The CDR3 runs 16 residues. Germline values: CDR1 LNHDA, CDR2 SQIVND (reference sequence). The CDR3 sequence is CASSIDQGTLYNEQFF. The CDR3 nucleotides are TGTGCCAGTAGTATAGATCAGGGGACACTCTACAATGAGCAGTTCTTC. Looking up the rest from reference TRBV19 and TRBJ2-1 gives the full variable domain: DGGITQSPKYLFRKEGQNVTLSCEQNLNHDAMYWYRQDPGQGLRLIYYSQIVNDFQKGDIAEGYSVSREKKESFPLTVTSAQKNPTAFYLCASSIDQGTLYNEQFFGPGTRLTVL.

In this sample, this clone turned up once. The chain joins TRBV27 to TRBJ2-7; weak D call: TRBD1 (5 bases). CDR3 length equals 20 residues. Germline loops: CDR1 MNHEY, CDR2 SMNVEV (reference sequence). Trimming cost V 0 bases and J 2 bases, with 26 bases left between them. CDR3: CASSLSIKIGVGTGTYEQYF. The DNA for the CDR3 is TGTGCCAGCAGTTTATCGATAAAGATAGGGGTCGGTACAGGAACCTACGAGCAGTACTTC.

The chain has TRBV9 and TRBJ2-7; TRBD1 agrees at 10 bases. The CDR3 contains 15 residues. Germline values: CDR1 SGDLS, CDR2 YYNGEE. V was pared by 2 bases and J by 6 bases, with 8 bases of the junction left unmatched. In DNA form, the CDR3 reads TGTGCCAGCAGCGTCGGGACAGGGGAGCTTGGCGAGCAGTACTTC. This gives the protein CASSVGTGELGEQYF.

This clone was seen a handful of times. The chain couples TRBV11-1 to TRBJ2-7; D is perhaps TRBD2 (7 bases). The closer fit of TRBJ2-1 to the DNA end suggests the J call may be wrong. CDR1 is SGHAT, CDR2 FQDESV, per germline (reference sequence). The CDR3 contains 13 residues. The CDR3 DNA reads TGTGCCAGCAGCCTCACTTGGGGGGGCGAGCAGTTCTTC. Amino acid sequence: CASSLTWGGEQFF.

The chain combines TRBV7-9 with TRBJ1-1; D unresolved. The V and J ends lost 1 base and 8 bases respectively, with 5 bases between them. Germline V gene sequence: CDR1 SEHNR, CDR2 FQNEAQ (reference sequence). The CDR3 runs to 11 residues. CDR3 nucleotides: TGTGCCAGCAGCTTAGGGAGCGAAGCTTTCTTT. This translates into CASSLGSEAFF.